This entry is about one TCR beta chain. This sample stems from a study of blood T cell repertoires in COVID-19. On the study more broadly: The United States, Italy and Spain provided the acute and convalescent COVID-19 samples. The analysed material was cDNA or gDNA that came from T cells, B-cell-depleted T cells, or PBMCs.

This CDR3 has 16 amino acids. The germline gives CDR1 MDHEN, CDR2 SYDVKM. V lost 5 bases to trimming and J lost 14 bases; unmatched junction nucleotides: 16. Assay: immunoSEQ multiplex PCR; the TCRdb copy retains only in-frame clones and omits some. The sample yields about 70,000 clones, around 74% seen once. The chain combines TRBV28 with TRBJ1-6; 9 nucleotides agree with TRBD1. The receptor's source is a man between 70 and 80 years old with acute or convalescent COVID-19. Source material: peripheral blood. DNA for the CDR3: TGTGCCAGCAGTATGACCACCGGGACAGGGTATTACACCCTCCACTTT. Its protein is CASSMTTGTGYYTLHF.